This TCR beta chain is drawn from a study of response to subunit inactivated influenza vaccine. Study-level findings and limits: T cells newly recruited by each seasonal influenza vaccination are few, the authors suggested.

Note on this clonotype: Its antigen is unknown.

Via MiXCR, TCRdb re-called the RT-PCR reads, giving one row per CDR3 protein. The sample shows around 200,000 distinct CDR3 sequences, nearly 9.5% of them seen only once. The CDR3 extends over 13 amino acids. Germline V gives CDR1 SGHRS, CDR2 YFSETQ. V lost 2 bases, J lost 5 bases, and 8 bases lay in between. This clonotype was obtained from a man aged 50 or older who received an inactivated influenza vaccine. The chain joins TRBV5-1 to TRBJ2-1; D uncertain. The input for sequencing was non-naive T cells sorted from PBMCs, taken on the day of vaccination. The CDR3, as DNA: TGCGCCAGCAGCTTTCAGGCGGACAATGAGCAGTTCTTC. As protein: CASSFQADNEQFF.